This T cell receptor (beta chain) was sequenced in a study of T-cell memory formation after mild COVID-19. Study outcomes and limitations: Among CD4+ contracting clones, most were CM and EM, and CD8+ ones EMRA. Researchers could not confirm that second-wave clones peaking on day 37 targeted SARS-CoV-2.

CDR1 MNHEY and CDR2 SVGAGI come from the germline V gene. Trimming took 0 bases from V and 5 from J, leaving 10 bases between them. This CDR3 region has 14 residues. This clonotype was counted between two and nine times. Antigen specificity is unknown. MiXCR, applied by TCRdb to the 5' RACE reads, yields one record per CDR3 protein. There are approximately 170,000 distinct CDR3 sequences in the sample; under 15% occur only once, and 2.5% to 3.5% lies in the top ten. The chain uses TRBV6-5 and TRBJ2-5, with D perhaps matching TRBD2 (5 bases). The sequencing sample was made of PBMCs or a T cell subset sorted from them (not recorded which). This sequence originates from a man between 18 and 35 years old who had mild COVID-19 (a few samples of this study predate the infection). Cell type and time point are not known. CDR3 protein: CASSYSGARETQYF. The CDR3 DNA reads as TGTGCCAGCAGTTACTCGGGAGCCCGGGAGACCCAGTACTTC.